This T cell receptor (beta chain) stems from a study of patients and donors after allogeneic stem cell transplantation. In this sample, this clonotype turned up a few times. Per the germline V gene, CDR1 is MNHNS and CDR2 is SASEGT. V lost 6 bases and J 2 bases, leaving 11 bases between the germline ends. This CDR3 comprises 13 residues. TCRdb reprocessed the RT-PCR reads via MiXCR and lists one record per CDR3 protein. Of about a million distinct CDR3 sequences in the sample, roughly 17% were seen once. The V and J genes are TRBV6-1 and TRBJ2-7; D is perhaps TRBD1 (6 bases). The clonotype originates from a human donor who was either an allogeneic HSCT recipient or a stem cell or donor lymphocyte infusion donor (not recorded which). It is not recorded whose cells these are; they may come from a transplant donor. Sequenced input: blood, either unsorted or a sorted T cell fraction (not recorded which). CDR3 DNA sequence: TGTGCCAGCAGGCGACAGGACGCCTACGAGCAGTACTTC. Its protein product is CASRRQDAYEQYF.